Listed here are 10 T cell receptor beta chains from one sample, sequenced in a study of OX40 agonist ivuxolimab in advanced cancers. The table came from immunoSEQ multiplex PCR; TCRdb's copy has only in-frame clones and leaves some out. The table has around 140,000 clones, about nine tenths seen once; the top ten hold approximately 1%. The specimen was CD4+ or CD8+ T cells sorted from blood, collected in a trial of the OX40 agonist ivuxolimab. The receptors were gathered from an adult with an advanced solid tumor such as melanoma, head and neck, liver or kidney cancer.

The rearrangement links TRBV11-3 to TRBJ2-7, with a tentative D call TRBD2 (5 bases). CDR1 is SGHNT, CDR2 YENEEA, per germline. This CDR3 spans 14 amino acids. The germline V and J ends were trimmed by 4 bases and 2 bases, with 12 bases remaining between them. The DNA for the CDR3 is TGTGCCAGCAGCTACCGGGAACCGGCCTACGAGCAGTACTTC. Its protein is CASSYREPAYEQYF.

The CDR3 nucleotides are TGTGCCAGCACCACTAGGGAGGGAACGACCGGGGAGCTGTTTTTT. This translates into CASTTREGTTGELFF. J is TRBJ2-2 and V is TRBV7-9; 7 positions match TRBD2. V lost 7 bases to trimming and J lost 5 bases; unmatched junction nucleotides: 10. In germline, CDR1 is SEHNR, CDR2 FQNEAQ (reference sequence). The CDR3 is 15 residues long.

The CDR3 coding sequence is TGTGCCAGCAGCGTAGCTTGGGGGAGCGGGATTGGCACCGGGGAGCTGTTTTTT. Translation gives CASSVAWGSGIGTGELFF. This chain connects TRBV9 to TRBJ2-2; 7 bases map to TRBD2. CDR3 length equals 18 residues. After removal of 0 bases from V and 4 bases from J, the junction contained 12 bases not matched to a gene. Germline lookup yields CDR1 SGDLS and CDR2 YYNGEE.

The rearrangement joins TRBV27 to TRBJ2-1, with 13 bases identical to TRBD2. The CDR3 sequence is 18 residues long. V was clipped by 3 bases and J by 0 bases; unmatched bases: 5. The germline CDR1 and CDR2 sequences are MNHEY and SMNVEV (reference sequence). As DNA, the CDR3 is TGTGCCAGCAGTTTCGGTAGGACTAGCGGGAGCTCCTACAATGAGCAGTTCTTC. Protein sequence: CASSFGRTSGSSYNEQFF.

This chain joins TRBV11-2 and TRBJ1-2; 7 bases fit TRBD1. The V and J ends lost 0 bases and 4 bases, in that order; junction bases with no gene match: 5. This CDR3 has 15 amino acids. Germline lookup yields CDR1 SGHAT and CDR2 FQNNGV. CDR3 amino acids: CASSLERGQAYGYTF. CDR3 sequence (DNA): TGTGCCAGCAGCTTAGAGCGTGGACAGGCCTATGGCTACACCTTC.

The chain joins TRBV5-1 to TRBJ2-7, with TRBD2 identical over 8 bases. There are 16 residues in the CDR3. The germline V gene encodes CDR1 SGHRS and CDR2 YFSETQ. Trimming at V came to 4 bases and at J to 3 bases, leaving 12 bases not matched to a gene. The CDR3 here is CASSTPPAGVFYEQYF. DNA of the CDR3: TGCGCCAGCAGCACGCCCCCAGCGGGAGTTTTCTACGAGCAGTACTTC.

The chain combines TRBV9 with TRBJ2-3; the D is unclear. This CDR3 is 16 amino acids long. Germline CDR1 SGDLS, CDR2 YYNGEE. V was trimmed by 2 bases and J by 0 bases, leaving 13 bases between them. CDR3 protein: CASSVAAFVSTDTQYF. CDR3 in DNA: TGTGCCAGCAGCGTGGCAGCGTTCGTGAGCACAGATACGCAGTATTTT.

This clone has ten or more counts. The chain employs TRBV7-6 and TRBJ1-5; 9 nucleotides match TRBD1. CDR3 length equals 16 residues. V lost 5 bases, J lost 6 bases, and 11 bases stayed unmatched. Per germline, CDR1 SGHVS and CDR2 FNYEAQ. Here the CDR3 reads CASSPRTGVSSQPQHF. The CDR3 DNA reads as TGTGCCAGCAGCCCCCGGACAGGGGTAAGTTCTCAGCCCCAGCATTTT. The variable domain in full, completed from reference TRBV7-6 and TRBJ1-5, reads GAGVSQSPRYKVTKRGQDVALRCDPISGHVSLYWYRQALGQGPEFLTYFNYEAQQDKSGLPNDRFSAERPEGSISTLTIQRTEQRDSAMYRCASSPRTGVSSQPQHFGDGTRLSIL.

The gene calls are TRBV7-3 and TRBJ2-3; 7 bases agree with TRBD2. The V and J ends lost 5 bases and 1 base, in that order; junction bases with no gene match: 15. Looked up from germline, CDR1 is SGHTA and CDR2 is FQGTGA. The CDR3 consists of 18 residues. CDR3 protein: CASSPHGGRVPGTDTQYF. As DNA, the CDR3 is TGTGCCAGCAGCCCCCATGGGGGGAGGGTTCCGGGCACAGATACGCAGTATTTT.

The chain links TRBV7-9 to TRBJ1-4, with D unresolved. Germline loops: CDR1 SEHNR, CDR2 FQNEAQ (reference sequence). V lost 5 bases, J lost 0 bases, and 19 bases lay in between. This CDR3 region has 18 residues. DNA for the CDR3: TGTGCCAGCAGCCCCGGGAGTTTAGGGATTGCAACTAATGAAAAACTGTTTTTT. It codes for CASSPGSLGIATNEKLFF. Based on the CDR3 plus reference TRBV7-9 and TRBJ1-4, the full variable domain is DTGVSQNPRHKITKRGQNVTFRCDPISEHNRLYWYRQTLGQGPEFLTYFQNEAQLEKSRLLSDRFSAERPKGSFSTLEIQRTEQGDSAMYLCASSPGSLGIATNEKLFFGSGTQLSVL.